This passage covers 21 T cell receptor beta chains from one sample sequenced in a study of CD8+ T cells in alopecia areata. cDNA reverse transcribed from extracted RNA served as the sequencing template. TCRdb keeps only in-frame clones here, not all; method: immunoSEQ multiplex PCR. Of 150,000 to 200,000 clones in the sample, around 64% were seen once. The treatment denotes: oral pan-JAK inhibitor, 5-10 mg twice daily. The sample consisted of CD4+ T cells sorted from blood, taken around week 50, from a patient treated with tofacitinib. The receptors were sampled from a human donor with alopecia areata.

The CDR3 nucleotides read TGCAGCGTTCTCAAGCCGAACACTGAAGCTTTCTTT. Translated: CSVLKPNTEAFF. V gene TRBV29-1 combines with J gene TRBJ1-1; D ambiguous. With 5 bases removed from V and 1 base from J, the gap between germline ends came to 8 bases. The CDR3 covers 12 residues. Germline CDR1 is SQVTM and CDR2 is ANQGSEA.

The genes are TRBV30 and TRBJ1-2, with 9 bases identical to TRBD1. This CDR3 is built from 12 residues. Trimming took 6 bases from V and 7 from J; bases not matched to a gene: 6. The germline CDR1 and CDR2 sequences are GTSNPN and SVGIG (reference sequence). The CDR3 bases are TGTGCCTGCCCCGGGACAGGGAGTGGCTACACCTTC. The encoded protein is CACPGTGSGYTF.

This sequence joins TRBV6-5 and TRBJ1-2, with D uncertain. This CDR3 region has 13 residues. Looked up from germline, CDR1 is MNHEY and CDR2 is SVGAGI. Trimming took 7 bases from V and 2 from J, leaving 11 bases between them. CDR3 DNA sequence: TGTGCCAGCACCCACGGCCAGAACTATGGCTACACCTTC. It codes for CASTHGQNYGYTF.

The V gene is TRBV11-2, the J gene TRBJ1-4; 7 bases are a match to TRBD1. The V gene's germline CDR1 is SGHAT and CDR2 FQNNGV. Germline trimming cut 5 bases from V and 1 base from J; bases unmatched to any gene: 7. The CDR3 sequence is 16 residues long. CDR3 sequence (DNA): TGTGCCAGCAGCATAGGGGCAGGGGGAACTAATGAAAAACTGTTTTTT. Translation: CASSIGAGGTNEKLFF.

The chain uses TRBV5-1 and TRBJ2-2; the match to TRBD1 covers 7 bases. Germline trimming cut 3 bases from V and 4 bases from J; bases unmatched to any gene: 9. CDR3 length: 16 amino acids. Germline loops: CDR1 SGHRS, CDR2 YFSETQ. DNA of the CDR3: TGCGCCAGCAGCTCAACGGTAGCAGGGGGCACCGGGGAGCTGTTTTTT. Its protein is CASSSTVAGGTGELFF.

The chain links TRBV9 to TRBJ2-7, with D perhaps TRBD2 (5 bases). Trimming shortened V by 6 bases and J by 5 bases, and 18 bases separated the two germline ends. CDR3 length equals 14 residues. CDR1 SGDLS and CDR2 YYNGEE come from the germline V gene. CDR3 in amino acids: CASTEGGWSDEQYF. The CDR3 nucleotides read TGTGCCAGCACCGAGGGTGGGTGGAGCGACGAGCAGTACTTC.

The V gene is TRBV5-1, the J gene TRBJ2-3; 9 bases agree with TRBD1. Germline CDR1 and CDR2: SGHRS and YFSETQ. There are 15 residues in the CDR3. V shed 6 bases and J 4 bases; nucleotides not matched to a gene: 9. The CDR3 sequence: CASTRTGVQADTQYF. The CDR3 region has the DNA TGCGCCAGCACCCGGACAGGGGTCCAAGCAGATACGCAGTATTTT. The full variable domain, rest sourced from reference TRBV5-1 and TRBJ2-3, is KAGVTQTPRYLIKTRGQQVTLSCSPISGHRSVSWYQQTPGQGLQFLFEYFSETQRNKGNFPGRFSGRQFSNSRSEMNVSTLELGDSALYLCASTRTGVQADTQYFGPGTRLTVL.

This clone was detected only a few times. This rearrangement joins TRBV30 to TRBJ2-3, with no clear D. V was shortened by 5 bases and J by 2 bases, with 11 bases between the two germline ends. The CDR3 extends over 13 amino acids. Germline CDR1 is GTSNPN and CDR2 is SVGIG (reference sequence). The CDR3 DNA reads as TGTGCCTGGGGAATGGTACCCACAGATACGCAGTATTTT. It translates to CAWGMVPTDTQYF.

The J gene is TRBJ1-6, the V gene TRBV4-3; perhaps TRBD1 as D (6 bases). The CDR3 totals 14 residues. Trimming took 8 bases from V and 6 from J, leaving 14 bases between them. Germline V gene lookup returns CDR1 LGHNA and CDR2 YSLEER. The CDR3 sequence: CASGQPELNSPLHF. Here the CDR3 DNA reads TGCGCCAGCGGACAGCCCGAACTTAATTCACCCCTCCACTTT.

This sequence joins TRBV19 and TRBJ2-1; D is unresolved. Looked up from germline, CDR1 is LNHDA and CDR2 is SQIVND (reference sequence). V lost 3 bases to trimming and J lost 12 bases, with 18 bases between them. The CDR3 sequence is 14 residues long. The CDR3 DNA follows: TGTGCCAGTAGTATTAGGGCAAGTAATGGACCGCAGTTCTTC. Translating it yields CASSIRASNGPQFF.

This chain joins TRBV2 and TRBJ2-1, with 9 nucleotides matching TRBD1. This CDR3 spans 18 amino acids. Germline CDR1 and CDR2: SNHLY and FYNNEI. The ends lost 4 bases at V and 0 bases at J; junction bases unmatched: 10. The CDR3 loop reads CASSAEGQGIYSYNEQFF. The CDR3 DNA follows: TGTGCCAGCAGTGCTGAGGGACAGGGAATATACTCCTACAATGAGCAGTTCTTC.

V gene TRBV4-2 combines with J gene TRBJ2-7; 10 positions match TRBD1. The CDR3 is made up of 14 amino acids. After removal of 6 bases from V and 3 bases from J, the junction contained 5 bases not matched to a gene. Germline V CDR1 and CDR2: LGHNA, YNFKEQ. CDR3 sequence (DNA): TGTGCCAGCAGTCCGGGGACAGGGGACTACGAGCAGTACTTC. Translated: CASSPGTGDYEQYF.

The chain is built from TRBV9 and TRBJ2-1; 10 bases map to TRBD2. The CDR3 runs 17 residues. Trimming took 1 base from V and 3 from J; bases not matched to a gene: 7. Germline V gives CDR1 SGDLS, CDR2 YYNGEE. The CDR3: CASSVSSGGGLYNEQFF. CDR3 nucleotide sequence: TGTGCCAGCAGCGTATCTAGCGGGGGAGGTCTCTACAATGAGCAGTTCTTC.

The chain has TRBV23-1 and TRBJ1-4, with D unclear. TRBV23-1 is designated an ORF whose function remains uncertain. The ends were cut back, 1 base at V and 8 bases at J, with 14 bases in the middle. CDR3 length: 15 amino acids. The CDR3 coding sequence is TGCGCCAGCAGTCAATTTTGGTCGAGGAGCGAAAAACTGTTTTTT. Protein sequence: CASSQFWSRSEKLFF.

This chain links TRBV29-1 with TRBJ1-2; 7 bases line up with TRBD1. CDR3 size: 13 residues. V trimming: 4 bases; J trimming: 4 bases; junction bases outside the gene matches: 6. Germline CDR1 is SQVTM and CDR2 is ANQGSEA. CDR3 in amino acids: CSVGAGGAYGYTF. The DNA of the CDR3 is TGCAGCGTTGGGGCAGGGGGAGCCTATGGCTACACCTTC.

This chain links TRBV7-9 with TRBJ2-4; weak D call: TRBD2 (6 bases). The V end lost 5 bases, the J end lost 7 bases, and 12 bases lay between the germline ends. This CDR3 spans 13 amino acids. Germline V gene data show CDR1 as SEHNR and CDR2 as FQNEAQ (reference sequence). CDR3 DNA: TGTGCCAGCAGCCCGACTAGTTCGAACATTCAGTACTTC. This codes for CASSPTSSNIQYF.

V is TRBV30 and J is TRBJ1-1; D is ambiguous. This CDR3 spans 13 amino acids. Looked up from germline, CDR1 is GTSNPN and CDR2 is SVGIG (reference sequence). Trimming pared 2 bases from V and 1 base from J, leaving 8 bases between. As DNA, the CDR3 is TGTGCCTGGAGTCTTCGAACGAACACTGAAGCTTTCTTT. Translation gives CAWSLRTNTEAFF.

This clone was observed once. The chain employs TRBV5-6 and TRBJ2-3; TRBD2 agrees at 11 bases. The CDR3 spans 12 residues. Germline CDR1 is SGHDT and CDR2 is YYEEEE. V shed 2 bases, J shed 10 bases, and the junction held 0 bases outside the gene matches. DNA of the CDR3: TGTGCCAGCAGCTTACTAGCGGGGGCGCAGTATTTT. Protein sequence: CASSLLAGAQYF.

The chain links TRBV5-1 to TRBJ2-3; tentatively, D is TRBD1 (5 bases). The germline gives CDR1 SGHRS, CDR2 YFSETQ. The CDR3 length is 18 residues. V was trimmed by 4 bases and J by 2 bases, leaving 23 bases between them. DNA of the CDR3: TGCGCCAGCAGCCGCGAAGGGGTCGGGTTTGGGAACACAGATACGCAGTATTTT. As protein: CASSREGVGFGNTDTQYF.

The gene calls are TRBV7-2 and TRBJ2-3, with D hard to call. The CDR3 is 14 amino acids. V dropped 1 base and J dropped 2 bases, with 7 bases sitting between them. CDR1 and CDR2 from the germline V gene are SGHTA and FQGNSA. CDR3: CASSLVRATDTQYF. The CDR3 DNA reads as TGTGCCAGCAGCTTAGTCCGTGCCACAGATACGCAGTATTTT.

The genes are TRBV7-2 and TRBJ2-1, with 10 bases aligning to TRBD2. CDR3 length: 15 residues. With V trimmed by 4 bases and J by 8 bases, 8 bases remained unmatched. Germline loops: CDR1 SGHTA, CDR2 FQGNSA. The CDR3 sequence is CASSSSGGPGHEQFF. CDR3 sequence (DNA): TGTGCCAGCAGCTCTAGCGGGGGCCCTGGGCATGAGCAGTTCTTC.